A selection of T cell receptor beta chains follows, all from one sample in a study of OX40 agonist ivuxolimab in advanced cancers. Profiled with immunoSEQ multiplex PCR; TCRdb holds only in-frame clones, not every one. In the table there are tens of thousands of clones, about 83% of which are singletons. Sequenced material: CD4+ or CD8+ T cells sorted from blood, taken in a trial of the OX40 agonist ivuxolimab. The origin of the receptors is an adult with an advanced solid tumor such as melanoma, head and neck, liver or kidney cancer. The conserved cysteine and the conserved F or W are not part of the CDR3 here.

j_call | v_call | cdr3_aa
TRBJ2-5 | TRBV5-1 | ASSPSGQGTETQY
TRBJ2-1 | TRBV5-1 | ASSFLAGGRSYNEQF
TRBJ1-6 | TRBV25-1 | ASSERGMNSPLH
TRBJ2-1 | TRBV11-3 | ASSPDGSGGFNEQF
TRBJ2-4 | TRBV5-1 | ASSLASGSTKNIQY
TRBJ1-2 | TRBV29-1 | SVRGQGYGYT
TRBJ2-7 | TRBV6-5 | ASSYQGHSYEQY
TRBJ1-2 | TRBV23-1 | ASSHSDPPPNYGYT
TRBJ2-5 | TRBV20-1 | SAQRAETQY
TRBJ1-6 | TRBV9 | ASSVAGFDSPLH
TRBJ1-1 | TRBV7-2 | ASSFYLNTEAF
TRBJ2-7 | TRBV11-3 | ASSLGPSSPEQY
TRBJ2-7 | TRBV6-5 | ASSSHRLAGGDEQY
TRBJ2-4 | TRBV18 | ASSPPLEGKNIQY